These 3 T cell receptor beta chains were sequenced from one sample in a study of blood T cell repertoires in COVID-19. Sequencing used immunoSEQ multiplex PCR; TCRdb keeps in-frame clones, though not all of them. The table includes about 140,000 clones, approximately 87% detected once. Sequencing was done on a sample of peripheral blood. The source is a woman aged 35 to 49 with acute or convalescent COVID-19.

The chain carries TRBV6-1 and TRBJ2-5; D is undetermined. The CDR3 runs 13 residues. V lost 1 base and J 5 bases, leaving 8 bases between the germline ends. Germline V CDR1 and CDR2: MNHNS, SASEGT. The CDR3 is CASSEDNSETQYF. In DNA form, the CDR3 reads TGTGCCAGCAGTGAAGACAATTCCGAGACCCAGTACTTC.

This clone was seen a few times. This chain connects TRBV6-2 or TRBV6-3 to TRBJ1-5, with a possible D match to TRBD1 (6 bases). CDR3 size: 15 residues. Germline loops: CDR1 MNHEY, CDR2 SVGEGT. V was shortened by 2 bases and J by 4 bases, with 12 bases between the two germline ends. CDR3 sequence: CASSYLQGRNQPQHF. The CDR3, as DNA: TGTGCCAGCAGTTACCTACAGGGACGGAATCAGCCCCAGCATTTT.

The chain is built from TRBV7-9 and TRBJ1-2; D might be TRBD1 (5 bases). Between the trimmed V and J ends, which lost 1 base and 2 bases, there was a span of 8 bases. From germline, CDR1 is SEHNR and CDR2 FQNEAQ (reference sequence). The CDR3 consists of 14 residues. Written as DNA, the CDR3 is TGTGCCAGCAGCTTAGACCCAGGGAACTATGGCTACACCTTC. The encoded protein is CASSLDPGNYGYTF.